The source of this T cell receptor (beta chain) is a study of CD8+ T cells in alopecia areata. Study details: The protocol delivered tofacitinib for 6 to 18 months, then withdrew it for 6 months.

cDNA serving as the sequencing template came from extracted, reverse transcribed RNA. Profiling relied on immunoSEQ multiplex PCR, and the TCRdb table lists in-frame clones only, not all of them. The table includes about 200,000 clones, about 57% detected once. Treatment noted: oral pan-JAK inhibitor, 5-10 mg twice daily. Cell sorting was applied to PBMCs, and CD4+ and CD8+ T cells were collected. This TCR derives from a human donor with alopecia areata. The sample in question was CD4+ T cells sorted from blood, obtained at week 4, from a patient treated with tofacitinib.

CDR3 DNA: TGCGCCAGCAGCCAAGAGTCATCCCCCAAACTCAACTATGGCTACACCTTC. This sequence encodes CASSQESSPKLNYGYTF. The chain recombines TRBV4-3 with TRBJ1-2, with D unresolved. V was shortened by 0 bases and J by 2 bases, with 16 bases between the two germline ends. This CDR3 region has 17 residues. Germline V gene data show CDR1 as LGHNA and CDR2 as YSLEER.